These 26 T cell receptor beta chains share one sample of origin, sequenced in a study of radiotherapy plus CTLA-4 blockade in lung cancer. Generated by immunoSEQ multiplex PCR, the TCRdb table keeps only in-frame clones and is missing some. The sample includes about 83,000 clones, 60% to 85% of them seen just once. Sequenced here: peripheral blood, sampled from a patient treated with radiotherapy plus ipilimumab. The receptors derive from a human donor with non-small cell lung cancer who had a partial response to radiotherapy plus ipilimumab. Some clones in this sample may be carry-over from other donors' samples.

This clone occurred many times. V is TRBV18 and J is TRBJ1-1; D is undetermined. Between the trimmed V and J ends, which lost 0 bases and 3 bases, there was a span of 11 bases. The CDR3 is 15 amino acids. The germline CDR1 and CDR2 sequences are KGHSH and LQKENI. Here the CDR3 DNA reads TGTGCCAGCTCACCACCGTTCGAACGGGACACTGAAGCTTTCTTT. Translated: CASSPPFERDTEAFF.

This chain uses TRBV9 with TRBJ2-1; 7 bases fit TRBD2. V lost 4 bases and J lost 4; bases outside the gene matches: 8. This CDR3 has 15 amino acids. Germline V lookup: CDR1 SGDLS, CDR2 YYNGEE. This CDR3 reads CASSPREGGYNEQFF. CDR3 bases: TGTGCCAGCAGCCCCAGGGAGGGTGGGTACAATGAGCAGTTCTTC.

This clone has a single count. Other nucleotide sequences from this sample produce the same CDR3. The rearrangement uses TRBV7-2 and TRBJ1-3; 7 bases map to TRBD1. The CDR3 contains 16 residues. Germline V gene sequence: CDR1 SGHTA, CDR2 FQGNSA. Losses at the gene ends were 6 bases for V and 7 bases for J; bases not matched to a gene: 15. CDR3 sequence reads: CASSHRRDSGGNTIYF. DNA for the CDR3: TGTGCCAGCAGTCATAGACGGGACAGTGGTGGGAACACCATATATTTT.

The V and J genes are TRBV7-9 and TRBJ1-3; a weak D match, TRBD1 (5 bases). V was cut by 5 bases and J by 1 base, with 18 bases left in between. CDR1 is SEHNR and CDR2 is FQNEAQ in the germline V gene (reference sequence). This CDR3 contains 17 residues. The CDR3 nucleotides read TGTGCCAGCAGCCCAGAATTAGGGGAAAAGTCTGGAAACACCATATATTTT. Protein sequence: CASSPELGEKSGNTIYF. The full variable domain, completed using reference TRBV7-9 and TRBJ1-3, is DTGVSQNPRHKITKRGQNVTFRCDPISEHNRLYWYRQTLGQGPEFLTYFQNEAQLEKSRLLSDRFSAERPKGSFSTLEIQRTEQGDSAMYLCASSPELGEKSGNTIYFGEGSWLTVV.

The chain links TRBV10-3 to TRBJ2-5; 10 positions match TRBD1. V dropped 5 bases and J dropped 5; count of bases not matched to a gene: 5. Germline V gene lookup returns CDR1 ENHRY and CDR2 SYGVKD. This CDR3 has 14 residues. Here the CDR3 DNA reads TGTGCCATCAGTCGACAGGGGGCAGGGGAGACCCAGTACTTC. This codes for CAISRQGAGETQYF.

The chain combines TRBV9 with TRBJ1-2; 7 bases line up with TRBD1. This CDR3 is 13 amino acids long. Germline V gene data show CDR1 as SGDLS and CDR2 as YYNGEE. V was clipped by 3 bases and J by 7 bases; unmatched bases: 6. The CDR3 loop is CASSATGVGGYTF. The CDR3 region has the DNA TGTGCCAGCAGCGCCACAGGGGTCGGTGGCTACACCTTC.

The CDR3 sequence: CASSKPYLSGPPGGYTGELFF. CDR3 sequence (DNA): TGTGCCAGCAGCAAACCCTACCTTAGCGGACCACCCGGCGGGTACACCGGGGAGCTGTTTTTT. This chain links TRBV21-1 with TRBJ2-2; the table calls TRBD2, which could not be checked here. TRBV21-1 is classified as a pseudogene. CDR3 size: 21 residues.

This clone was found once. V usage is TRBV4-3 and J usage is TRBJ2-4; tentative D call: TRBD2 (6 bases). The CDR3 has 16 residues. Trimming pared 1 base from V and 3 bases from J, leaving 13 bases between. Germline assignment: CDR1 LGHNA and CDR2 YSLEER. DNA of the CDR3: TGCGCCAGCAGCCAAGGAGGATGGGGGGACAAAAACATTCAGTACTTC. Translating gives CASSQGGWGDKNIQYF.

The chain joins TRBV18 to TRBJ1-2; TRBD1 aligns across 7 bases. CDR3 length equals 14 residues. Trimming took 0 bases from V and 7 from J; bases not matched to a gene: 5. Looked up from germline, CDR1 is KGHSH and CDR2 is LQKENI. DNA of the CDR3: TGTGCCAGCTCACCACCATTAGGGGGCGTTGGCTACACCTTC. Its protein product is CASSPPLGGVGYTF. Complete variable domain (other parts from reference TRBV18 and TRBJ1-2): NAGVMQNPRHLVRRRGQEARLRCSPMKGHSHVYWYRQLPEEGLKFMVYLQKENIIDESGMPKERFSAEFPKEGPSILRIQQVVRGDSAAYFCASSPPLGGVGYTFGSGTRLTVV.

The chain carries TRBV5-5 and TRBJ2-2, with D perhaps TRBD1 (6 bases). The V gene's germline CDR1 is SGHKS and CDR2 YYEKEE (reference sequence). This CDR3 contains 16 residues. V was pared by 7 bases and J by 4 bases, with 20 bases between. The DNA of the CDR3 is TGTGCCAGCCAACAGGGCCTACTATCGGGCACCGGGGAGCTGTTTTTT. Translated, it gives CASQQGLLSGTGELFF.

This chain uses TRBV4-3 with TRBJ1-4, with TRBD1 as a possible D gene (5 bases). The CDR3 consists of 15 residues. Germline V gene sequence: CDR1 LGHNA, CDR2 YSLEER. Trimming took 1 base from V and 2 from J, leaving 8 bases between them. The CDR3 loop reads CASSQVHRTNEKLFF. The CDR3 DNA reads TGCGCCAGCAGCCAAGTCCACAGGACTAATGAAAAACTGTTTTTT.

The rearrangement joins TRBV27 to TRBJ1-2, with TRBD1 identical over 7 bases. Per the germline V gene, CDR1 is MNHEY and CDR2 is SMNVEV (reference sequence). This CDR3 comprises 14 residues. After removal of 5 bases from V and 4 bases from J, the junction contained 7 bases not matched to a gene. The CDR3 nucleotides read TGTGCCAGCAGTGCGACAGGGTTCGGCTATGGCTACACCTTC. Its protein is CASSATGFGYGYTF.

The chain is built from TRBV19 and TRBJ1-2; maybe TRBD1 (6 bases). The CDR3 spans 15 residues. Per the germline V gene, CDR1 is LNHDA and CDR2 is SQIVND (reference sequence). The V end was cut by 7 bases, the J end by 4 bases, with 19 bases between. CDR3 DNA: TGTGCCAGTAACCAGCCAGGGGCCTCTCTCTATGGCTACACCTTC. Residues: CASNQPGASLYGYTF. Based on the CDR3 plus reference TRBV19 and TRBJ1-2, the full variable domain is DGGITQSPKYLFRKEGQNVTLSCEQNLNHDAMYWYRQDPGQGLRLIYYSQIVNDFQKGDIAEGYSVSREKKESFPLTVTSAQKNPTAFYLCASNQPGASLYGYTFGSGTRLTVV.

The chain combines TRBV6-6 with TRBJ2-7; D gene ambiguous. V lost 5 bases, J lost 4 bases, and 12 bases lay in between. The CDR3 spans 13 residues. Germline-derived CDR1 and CDR2 are MNHNY and SVGAGI (reference sequence). The chain's CDR3 is CASSTDTRYEQYF. The CDR3 coding sequence is TGTGCCAGCAGTACAGACACGAGATACGAGCAGTACTTC.

Only one count was recorded for this clone. The J gene is TRBJ2-1, the V gene TRBV5-4; TRBD2 matches 11 bases. The CDR3 loop spans 18 amino acids. Germline V gene lookup returns CDR1 SGHNT and CDR2 YYREEE (reference sequence). Trimming removed 2 bases from V and 4 bases from J; junction bases left unmatched: 11. This chain's CDR3 is CASSFGGLAGGLYNEQFF. The DNA of the CDR3 is TGTGCCAGCAGCTTCGGCGGGCTAGCGGGGGGCCTATACAATGAGCAGTTCTTC.

This clone was recorded once. This chain links TRBV4-2 with TRBJ2-7; 9 positions agree with TRBD1. In germline, CDR1 is LGHNA, CDR2 YNFKEQ. The CDR3 is made up of 16 amino acids. V lost 7 bases and J lost 2; bases outside the gene matches: 12. The CDR3 DNA is TGTGCCAGCACCCCCGCGACAGGACAGGGGACCTACGAGCAGTACTTC. It specifies CASTPATGQGTYEQYF.

This sequence joins TRBV5-4 and TRBJ2-2; weak D call: TRBD1 (6 bases). The V end lost 0 bases, the J end lost 9 bases, and 18 bases lay between the germline ends. Germline CDR1 and CDR2: SGHNT and YYREEE (reference sequence). The CDR3 has 16 residues. The CDR3 loop is CASSLAGQTRYRELFF. For the CDR3, the DNA is TGTGCCAGCAGCTTGGCTGGACAGACCCGGTACCGGGAGCTGTTTTTT.

This chain connects TRBV7-2 to TRBJ2-3; D is possibly TRBD2 (6 bases). The CDR3 extends over 15 amino acids. Trimming stripped 6 bases from V and 2 bases from J, with 15 bases between. Germline CDR1 is SGHTA and CDR2 is FQGNSA. CDR3 sequence (DNA): TGTGCCAGCAGTTTCGACGGGAGCTACACAGATACGCAGTATTTT. Residues: CASSFDGSYTDTQYF.

This chain uses TRBV5-5 with TRBJ2-4, with a weak D call TRBD1 (6 bases). CDR1 and CDR2 from the germline V gene are SGHKS and YYEKEE (reference sequence). Trimming removed 3 bases at V and 5 bases at J, with 9 bases between. This CDR3 comprises 13 residues. In nucleotides, the CDR3 is TGTGCCAGCAGCTGGGACATTGAAAACATTCAGTACTTC. Amino acids: CASSWDIENIQYF. Based on the CDR3 plus reference TRBV5-5 and TRBJ2-4, the full variable domain is DAGVTQSPTHLIKTRGQQVTLRCSPISGHKSVSWYQQVLGQGPQFIFQYYEKEERGRGNFPDRFSARQFPNYSSELNVNALLLGDSALYLCASSWDIENIQYFGAGTRLSVL.

This rearrangement joins TRBV7-2 to TRBJ1-5; D possibly corresponds to TRBD1 (6 bases). Germline-derived CDR1 and CDR2 are SGHTA and FQGNSA. Between the trimmed V and J ends, which lost 4 bases and 3 bases, there was a span of 13 bases. CDR3 length equals 15 residues. Here the CDR3 reads CASSSGTPVNQPQHF. As DNA, the CDR3 is TGTGCCAGCAGCTCCGGGACACCCGTCAATCAGCCCCAGCATTTT.

This chain connects TRBV28 to TRBJ2-1; D is unclear. CDR3 length equals 14 residues. V lost 6 bases, J lost 5 bases, and 14 bases lay in between. Germline CDR1 MDHEN, CDR2 SYDVKM. The CDR3, as DNA: TGTGCCAGCAGCCTGAAACACACAAACAATGAGCAGTTCTTC. Encoded protein: CASSLKHTNNEQFF.

The rearrangement joins TRBV30 to TRBJ2-3; the D gene is possibly TRBD1 (6 bases). Germline V CDR1 and CDR2: GTSNPN, SVGIG (reference sequence). V lost 4 bases and J lost 0, with 17 bases in between. The CDR3 extends over 16 amino acids. CDR3 sequence: CAWKSGVAESTDTQYF. The CDR3, as DNA: TGTGCCTGGAAATCAGGGGTAGCAGAAAGCACAGATACGCAGTATTTT.

This chain joins TRBV28 and TRBJ2-1; tentative D call: TRBD2 (5 bases). V dropped 6 bases and J dropped 3 bases, with 18 bases sitting between them. The CDR3 extends over 16 amino acids. Germline V CDR1 and CDR2: MDHEN, SYDVKM. In DNA, the CDR3 is TGTGCCAGCAGATTTCGGGAAACCGCCGGCTACAATGAGCAGTTCTTC. Protein sequence: CASRFRETAGYNEQFF.

This sequence joins TRBV5-5 and TRBJ2-7; no firm D call. V was cut by 2 bases and J by 4 bases, with 7 bases left in between. CDR1 SGHKS and CDR2 YYEKEE come from the germline V gene (reference sequence). This CDR3 spans 12 amino acids. The CDR3 coding sequence is TGTGCCAGCAGCTTTAACCAGTACGAGCAGTACTTC. Residues: CASSFNQYEQYF.

The rearrangement uses TRBV18 and TRBJ2-2, with TRBD1 identical over 7 bases. V dropped 6 bases and J dropped 4; count of bases not matched to a gene: 2. The CDR3 totals 13 residues. The germline CDR1 and CDR2 sequences are KGHSH and LQKENI. CDR3 protein: CASSTGPTGELFF. DNA of the CDR3: TGTGCCAGCTCGACAGGGCCCACCGGGGAGCTGTTTTTT. Filled out from reference TRBV18 and TRBJ2-2, the complete variable domain reads NAGVMQNPRHLVRRRGQEARLRCSPMKGHSHVYWYRQLPEEGLKFMVYLQKENIIDESGMPKERFSAEFPKEGPSILRIQQVVRGDSAAYFCASSTGPTGELFFGEGSRLTVL.

This sequence joins TRBV4-3 and TRBJ2-6, with 7 bases lining up with TRBD1. The CDR3 has 18 amino acids. V shed 0 bases and J 0 bases; nucleotides not matched to a gene: 5. Germline loops: CDR1 LGHNA, CDR2 YSLEER. Written as DNA, the CDR3 is TGCGCCAGCAGCCAAGAGTGGGGACAGCTCTCTGGGGCCAACGTCCTGACTTTC. Encoded protein: CASSQEWGQLSGANVLTF.